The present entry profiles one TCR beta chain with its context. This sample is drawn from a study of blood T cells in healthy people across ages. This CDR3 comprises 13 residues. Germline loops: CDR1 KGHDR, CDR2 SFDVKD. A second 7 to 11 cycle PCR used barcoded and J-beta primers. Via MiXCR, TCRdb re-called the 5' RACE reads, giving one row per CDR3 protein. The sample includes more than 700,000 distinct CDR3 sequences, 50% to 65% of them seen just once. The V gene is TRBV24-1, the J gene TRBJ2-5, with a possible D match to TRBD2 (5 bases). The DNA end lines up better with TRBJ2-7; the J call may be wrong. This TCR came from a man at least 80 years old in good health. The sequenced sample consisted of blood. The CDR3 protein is CATNVLSGGEQYF. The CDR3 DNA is TGTGCCACCAATGTCCTGTCCGGAGGCGAGCAGTACTTC.